Listed below are T cell receptor beta chains from one sample, sequenced in a study of post-analysis software for immune sequencing data. TCRdb itself ran the PCR reads through MiXCR, one entry per CDR3 protein. The sample lists 500,000 to 600,000 distinct CDR3 sequences, roughly 45% occurring once. What was sequenced was blood. The receptors originated from a girl aged 5-17 years with multiple sclerosis. Both conserved end residues are part of each CDR3. D genes are given only for firm matches. The listing skips clone size in some rows; elsewhere it reads once, few, many or a size class.

V	D	size	J	CDR3	DNA
TRBV4-1	NA	NA	TRBJ2-1	CASSQLDILSYNEQFF	TGCGCCAGCAGCCAACTGGACATCCTCTCCTACAATGAGCAGTTCTTC
TRBV11-1	NA	few	TRBJ1-2	CASSPAENYGYTF	TGTGCCAGCAGCCCTGCGGAAAACTATGGCTACACCTTC
TRBV5-1	TRBD2	NA	TRBJ2-1	CASSLSTSGADEQFF	TGCGCCAGCAGCTTATCTACTAGCGGGGCGGATGAGCAGTTCTTC
TRBV30	TRBD2	NA	TRBJ2-3	CAWSGAGGTDTQYF	TGTGCCTGGAGTGGAGCGGGAGGGACAGATACGCAGTATTTT
TRBV9	NA	NA	TRBJ2-5	CANSPSSQETQYF	TGTGCCAACAGCCCGAGCAGCCAAGAGACCCAGTACTTC
TRBV7-7	TRBD2	NA	TRBJ2-2	CAARREIETGELFF	TGTGCCGCAAGGCGGGAGATAGAGACCGGGGAGCTGTTTTTT
TRBV4-1	NA	NA	TRBJ2-5	CASSQYPGLVETQYF	TGCGCCAGCAGCCAATATCCGGGGCTAGTAGAGACCCAGTACTTC
TRBV7-8	TRBD1	NA	TRBJ1-1	CASSRGQGTEAFF	TGTGCCAGCAGCCGAGGACAGGGCACTGAAGCTTTCTTT
TRBV20-1	TRBD2	NA	TRBJ2-1	CSALPGTSSYNEQFF	TGCAGTGCTCTTCCCGGGACTAGCTCCTACAATGAGCAGTTCTTC
TRBV20-1	NA	NA	TRBJ1-1	CSARPGGRFPFF	TGCAGTGCTAGGCCCGGGGGGCGCTTCCCTTTCTTT
TRBV4-1	NA	once	TRBJ2-3	CASSPTLYSSTDTQYF	TGCGCCAGCAGCCCGACCCTATATTCTAGCACAGATACGCAGTATTTT
TRBV7-9	NA	few	TRBJ2-7	CASSFGLAMNEQYF	TGTGCCAGCAGCTTTGGGCTAGCCATGAACGAGCAGTACTTC